These 27 T cell receptor beta chains were all obtained from the same sample, sequenced in a study of shared clonotypes between healthy human individuals. Only in-frame clones appear in the TCRdb table, and some are missing; sequencing was by immunoSEQ multiplex PCR. The repertoire has a few million clones, 85% to 95% of them found once; the top ten carry about 0.41%. Sequencing input: naive CD4+ T cells from PBMCs. The sample's subset: CD45RA+ positively selected. The receptors here all came from a man in his late teens or twenties in good health. Some clones in this sample may be carry-over from other donors' samples.

This chain uses TRBV27 with TRBJ2-2; D is uncertain. Germline CDR1 is MNHEY and CDR2 is SMNVEV (reference sequence). The V and J ends lost 6 bases and 2 bases respectively, with 16 bases between them. This CDR3 is 16 amino acids long. The CDR3 loop is CASSSSMNPNTGELFF. The CDR3 bases are TGTGCCAGCAGCTCCTCAATGAACCCAAACACCGGGGAGCTGTTTTTT.

V and J are TRBV7-6 and TRBJ2-1; TRBD2 matches 7 bases. Unmatched junction bases numbered 9, after V lost 0 bases and J lost 7 bases. The CDR3 is made up of 16 amino acids. Germline-derived CDR1 and CDR2 are SGHVS and FNYEAQ. CDR3 sequence (DNA): TGTGCCAGCAGCTTAGCAGGCGGGAGCAATGAGAATGAGCAGTTCTTC. Residues: CASSLAGGSNENEQFF.

The chain recombines TRBV5-1 with TRBJ2-3, with D unresolved. The CDR3 extends over 14 amino acids. With 5 bases removed from V and 1 base from J, the gap between germline ends came to 11 bases. Germline V gene sequence: CDR1 SGHRS, CDR2 YFSETQ. The CDR3 DNA reads as TGCGCCAGCAGGCTCTACCGGGGCACAGATACGCAGTATTTT. It translates to CASRLYRGTDTQYF.

This clone was picked up a small number of times. The CDR3 nucleotides read TGTGCCAGCAGCTTGGCTCACGGGACATACAATGAGCAGTTCTTC. Encoded protein: CASSLAHGTYNEQFF. This chain connects TRBV5-4 to TRBJ2-1, with D perhaps TRBD1 (6 bases). CDR3 length: 15 residues. The germline V gene encodes CDR1 SGHNT and CDR2 YYREEE (reference sequence). V shed 0 bases and J shed 4 bases, with 11 bases lying between them.

The V and J genes are TRBV5-4 and TRBJ1-2; 7 nucleotides line up with TRBD1. V shed 5 bases and J 7 bases; nucleotides not matched to a gene: 8. CDR3 length equals 13 residues. Germline CDR1 and CDR2: SGHNT and YYREEE (reference sequence). CDR3 loop: CASSQDRVGGYTF. CDR3 nucleotide sequence: TGTGCCAGCAGTCAAGACAGGGTAGGTGGCTACACCTTC.

This chain uses TRBV6-5 with TRBJ1-5; D call uncertain. Germline loops: CDR1 MNHEY, CDR2 SVGAGI. V was cut by 5 bases and J by 0 bases, with 11 bases left in between. The CDR3 runs to 15 residues. The CDR3 region is CASSRFQDSNQPQHF. DNA for the CDR3: TGTGCCAGCAGTCGATTCCAGGATAGCAATCAGCCCCAGCATTTT.

The chain recombines TRBV5-8 with TRBJ1-2, with a tentative D call TRBD1 (6 bases). Deletions cut 4 bases from V and 0 bases from J, with 13 bases between. The germline V gene has CDR1 SGHTS and CDR2 YDEGEE. CDR3 length: 15 amino acids. DNA of the CDR3: TGTGCCAGCAGCACCGGACAGACAGCTAACTATGGCTACACCTTC. Protein sequence: CASSTGQTANYGYTF.

The V gene is TRBV10-2, the J gene TRBJ2-2; 7 positions match TRBD1. The CDR3 sequence is 16 residues long. Trimming cost V 3 bases and J 4 bases; bases outside gene matches: 8. Germline CDR1 reads WSHSY; CDR2 reads SAAADI. CDR3 DNA: TGCGCCAGCAGTGACCCCCAGGGGGTGGCCACCGGGGAGCTGTTTTTT. This codes for CASSDPQGVATGELFF.

J is TRBJ2-3 and V is TRBV7-9; the match to TRBD1 covers 9 bases. The CDR3 runs 15 residues. CDR1 and CDR2 (germline): SEHNR, FQNEAQ (reference sequence). Losses at the gene ends were 5 bases for V and 5 bases for J; bases not matched to a gene: 8. CDR3 sequence: CASSLQGAKGDTQYF. CDR3 DNA sequence: TGTGCCAGCAGCCTACAGGGGGCGAAAGGAGATACGCAGTATTTT.

This chain's CDR3 is CAWKGQSSYNEQFF. CDR3 nucleotide sequence: TGTGCCTGGAAAGGCCAGAGCTCCTACAATGAGCAGTTCTTC. V and J are TRBV30 and TRBJ2-1; D is uncertain. The CDR3 loop spans 14 amino acids. Trimming pared 4 bases from V and 0 bases from J, leaving 10 bases between. Germline V gene sequence: CDR1 GTSNPN, CDR2 SVGIG (reference sequence).

About this clone itself: In the same sample, other DNA sequences code for this CDR3. The chain carries TRBV28 and TRBJ2-7; 11 bases fit TRBD1. The CDR3 runs 15 residues. The V and J ends lost 4 bases and 2 bases, in that order; junction bases with no gene match: 4. CDR1 is MDHEN and CDR2 is SYDVKM in the germline V gene. The CDR3 nucleotides are TGTGCCAGCAGTTCACCGGGACAGGGGGCCTACGAGCAGTACTTC. Translated: CASSSPGQGAYEQYF.

The chain employs TRBV29-1 and TRBJ2-2; D is unresolved. The CDR3 contains 12 residues. Germline V gene lookup returns CDR1 SQVTM and CDR2 ANQGSEA. Trimming shortened V by 6 bases and J by 5 bases, and 10 bases separated the two germline ends. CDR3 sequence: CSVDTWTGELFF. The CDR3 DNA follows: TGCAGCGTCGATACCTGGACCGGGGAGCTGTTTTTT.

The chain is built from TRBV28 and TRBJ2-5; no reliable D call. V shed 3 bases and J shed 4 bases, with 15 bases lying between them. This CDR3 contains 15 residues. CDR1 is MDHEN, CDR2 SYDVKM, per germline. Written as DNA, the CDR3 is TGTGCCAGCAGTTTCACGGAGTCCCTGGGAGAGACCCAGTACTTC. Translated, it gives CASSFTESLGETQYF. The full variable domain, rest sourced from reference TRBV28 and TRBJ2-5, is DVKVTQSSRYLVKRTGEKVFLECVQDMDHENMFWYRQDPGLGLRLIYFSYDVKMKEKGDIPEGYSVSREKKERFSLILESASTNQTSMYLCASSFTESLGETQYFGPGTRLLVL.

This clone turned up a few times. V is TRBV6-5 and J is TRBJ1-1, with a tentative D call TRBD1 (5 bases). Germline lookup yields CDR1 MNHEY and CDR2 SVGAGI. The CDR3 contains 13 residues. V gave up 2 bases and J gave up 7 bases, with 11 bases separating them. CDR3 DNA sequence: TGTGCCAGCAGTTACGGGACGGGCAATGAAGCTTTCTTT. Amino acids: CASSYGTGNEAFF.

The V and J genes are TRBV27 and TRBJ1-2; weak D call: TRBD1 (5 bases). Germline loops: CDR1 MNHEY, CDR2 SMNVEV (reference sequence). V was cut by 5 bases and J by 4 bases, with 20 bases left in between. The CDR3 covers 16 residues. The CDR3 nucleotides are TGTGCCAGCAGTCTCGGGACCGGGACCCATCCCTATGGCTACACCTTC. Residues: CASSLGTGTHPYGYTF.

The chain is built from TRBV11-2 and TRBJ2-7; no clear D. Germline V CDR1 and CDR2: SGHAT, FQNNGV. V was clipped by 5 bases and J by 8 bases, with 19 bases between them. The CDR3 has 14 residues. CDR3 in DNA: TGTGCCAGCAGCACCCCCGCGACACCCTTTCAGCAGTACTTC. Amino acids: CASSTPATPFQQYF.

The gene calls are TRBV27 and TRBJ1-2; TRBD1 matches at 11 bases. The V gene's germline CDR1 is MNHEY and CDR2 SMNVEV (reference sequence). After removal of 7 bases from V and 8 bases from J, the junction contained 6 bases not matched to a gene. The CDR3 is 13 amino acids. CDR3 loop: CASKDRGRGGYTF. The DNA for the CDR3 is TGTGCCAGCAAGGACAGGGGGCGAGGCGGCTACACCTTC.

The V and J genes are TRBV18 and TRBJ1-2; TRBD1 matches at 10 bases. This CDR3 is built from 14 residues. Trimming at V came to 3 bases and at J to 7 bases, leaving 5 bases not matched to a gene. CDR1 is KGHSH, CDR2 LQKENI, per germline. As DNA, the CDR3 is TGTGCCAGCTCACCGGGACAGGGGAGTGGTGGCTACACCTTC. It encodes CASSPGQGSGGYTF.

The gene calls are TRBV29-1 and TRBJ2-1; maybe TRBD1 (6 bases). This CDR3 is built from 13 residues. CDR1 and CDR2 (germline): SQVTM, ANQGSEA. Trimming cost V 7 bases and J 2 bases, with 12 bases left between them. CDR3 coding DNA: TGCAGCGAGGCCCGGGACACCTACAATGAGCAGTTCTTC. Its translation: CSEARDTYNEQFF.

The chain joins TRBV7-6 to TRBJ1-4, with TRBD1 matching 9 bases. V dropped 4 bases and J dropped 14; count of bases not matched to a gene: 14. The CDR3 is 15 amino acids. Per germline, CDR1 SGHVS and CDR2 FNYEAQ. The CDR3 spells CASSSVGTGTPRLFF. The CDR3 DNA sequence: TGTGCCAGCAGCTCCGTGGGGACAGGGACTCCTCGGCTGTTTTTT.

The chain links TRBV5-1 to TRBJ2-7, with D uncertain. CDR1 SGHRS and CDR2 YFSETQ come from the germline V gene. Deletions cut 0 bases from V and 3 bases from J, with 22 bases between. CDR3 length: 18 residues. In DNA, the CDR3 is TGCGCCAGCAGCTTGGGTGGGTTAAACCAACTCCTCGGCTACGAGCAGTACTTC. Its protein product is CASSLGGLNQLLGYEQYF.

V is TRBV7-6 and J is TRBJ2-7, with 7 bases matching TRBD1. With V trimmed by 5 bases and J by 6 bases, 7 bases remained unmatched. The CDR3 runs to 13 residues. The germline V gene encodes CDR1 SGHVS and CDR2 FNYEAQ. The CDR3: CASSTQGYGEQYF. The CDR3 DNA reads TGTGCCAGCAGCACACAGGGGTACGGCGAGCAGTACTTC. Filled out from reference TRBV7-6 and TRBJ2-7, the complete variable domain reads GAGVSQSPRYKVTKRGQDVALRCDPISGHVSLYWYRQALGQGPEFLTYFNYEAQQDKSGLPNDRFSAERPEGSISTLTIQRTEQRDSAMYRCASSTQGYGEQYFGPGTRLTVT.

In the case of this clone: Within the sample, other DNA sequences also encode this same CDR3. The CDR3 sequence: CASSISPALNTEAFF. The CDR3 DNA follows: TGTGCCAGTAGTATTTCGCCGGCCTTGAACACTGAAGCTTTCTTT. The V gene is TRBV19, the J gene TRBJ1-1; D is uncertain. The CDR3 is 15 amino acids. The germline CDR1 and CDR2 sequences are LNHDA and SQIVND (reference sequence). Trimming removed 3 bases at V and 0 bases at J, with 11 bases between. The variable domain in full, with the rest retrieved from reference TRBV19 and TRBJ1-1, is DGGITQSPKYLFRKEGQNVTLSCEQNLNHDAMYWYRQDPGQGLRLIYYSQIVNDFQKGDIAEGYSVSREKKESFPLTVTSAQKNPTAFYLCASSISPALNTEAFFGQGTRLTVV.

With regard to this clone: Distinct nucleotide sequences in the sample also encode this CDR3. This rearrangement joins TRBV6-1 to TRBJ1-5; possible D gene TRBD1, 5 bases. Germline values: CDR1 MNHNS, CDR2 SASEGT. The V end lost 1 base, the J end lost 4 bases, and 8 bases lay between the germline ends. The CDR3 spans 14 residues. The CDR3 DNA follows: TGTGCCAGCAGTGAAGTGGGGGGAAATCAGCCCCAGCATTTT. Its translation is CASSEVGGNQPQHF.

The V gene is TRBV10-1, the J gene TRBJ2-3; TRBD2 aligns across 9 bases. The CDR3 sequence is 15 residues long. Germline lookup yields CDR1 WNHNN and CDR2 SYGVQD (reference sequence). Trimming removed 4 bases from V and 6 bases from J; junction bases left unmatched: 8. For the CDR3, the DNA is TGCGCCAGCAGTGTAACTAGCGGGTCCGGGGATACGCAGTATTTT. Translating gives CASSVTSGSGDTQYF.

This clone was picked up one time. The same CDR3 is also encoded by other DNA sequences in this sample. The chain recombines TRBV6-5 with TRBJ2-7; the D gene is possibly TRBD2 (6 bases). Trimming took 0 bases from V and 1 from J, leaving 7 bases between them. Germline-derived CDR1 and CDR2 are MNHEY and SVGAGI. The CDR3 covers 14 residues. For the CDR3, the DNA is TGTGCCAGCAGTTACTCAGGAGGGTCCTACGAGCAGTACTTC. Translating gives CASSYSGGSYEQYF.

The CDR3 loop is CASNPKFGLRGPEAFF. In DNA, the CDR3 is TGTGCCAGCAATCCCAAGTTTGGACTTCGAGGGCCTGAAGCTTTCTTT. The chain links TRBV7-2 to TRBJ1-1; no firm D call. The CDR3 totals 16 residues. The V end was cut by 7 bases, the J end by 6 bases, with 24 bases between. CDR1 and CDR2 from the germline V gene are SGHTA and FQGNSA.